This TCR beta chain was found in a study of shared clonotypes between healthy human individuals. Points from the study as a whole: A reduction in generation probabilities was seen for non-shared clonotypes relative to those shared by all four donors.

Method: immunoSEQ multiplex PCR; TCRdb's copy keeps in-frame clones and lacks some. The table has about 380,000 clones, 96% seen once. Comment on this clone: Its antigen remains unidentified.

The sample consisted of memory CD8+ T cells sorted from blood. Regarding subset: CD45RO+ cells pooled with CCR7-negative TemRA cells. This TCR was sampled from a man between 25 and 39 years old in good health.

CDR3 DNA: TGTGCCAGCGCAAGACTAGCGGGGTACCAAGAGACCCAGTACTTC. Amino acids: CASARLAGYQETQYF. The chain uses TRBV6-1 and TRBJ2-5, with 11 bases fitting TRBD2. This CDR3 comprises 15 residues. Per germline, CDR1 MNHNS and CDR2 SASEGT. V lost 8 bases to trimming and J lost 0 bases; unmatched junction nucleotides: 5.